This T cell receptor (beta chain) was identified during a study of blood T cell repertoires in COVID-19. Study context: The United States, Italy and Spain were the sources of the acute and convalescent COVID-19 samples. T cells, B-cell-depleted T cells, or PBMCs provided the cDNA or gDNA that served as material.

Original processing methods: Researchers report that nucleated cell counts were estimated from reference gene primer amplification. Profiling relied on immunoSEQ multiplex PCR, and the TCRdb table lists in-frame clones only, not all of them. V and J calls and clone size come straight from that table; D and trimming were deduced from the DNA. This sample has around 250,000 clones, with around 86% found just once. The clonotype comes from a man aged 25 to 45 who had recovered from COVID-19. The sequenced sample was peripheral blood.

The CDR3 nucleotides are TGTGCCAGCAACTCAGGGGGGACTGAAGCTTTCTTT. Translating it yields CASNSGGTEAFF. This rearrangement joins TRBV27 to TRBJ1-1; 7 nucleotides agree with TRBD1. The CDR3 extends over 12 amino acids. In germline, CDR1 is MNHEY, CDR2 SMNVEV (reference sequence). The junction had 4 bases not matched to a gene; V was cut back by 7 bases and J by 5 bases.